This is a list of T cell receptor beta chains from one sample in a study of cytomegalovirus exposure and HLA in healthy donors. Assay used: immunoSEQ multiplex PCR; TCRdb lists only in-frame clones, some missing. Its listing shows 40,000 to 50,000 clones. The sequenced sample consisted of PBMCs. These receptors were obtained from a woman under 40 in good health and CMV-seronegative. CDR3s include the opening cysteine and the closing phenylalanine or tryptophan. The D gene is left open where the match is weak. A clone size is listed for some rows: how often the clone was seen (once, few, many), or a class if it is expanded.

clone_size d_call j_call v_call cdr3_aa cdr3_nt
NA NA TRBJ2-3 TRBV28 CASSPPPGGPRFTDTQYF TGTGCCAGCAGCCCCCCCCCAGGCGGGCCGCGTTTCACAGATACGCAGTATTTT
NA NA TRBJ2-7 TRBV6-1 CASSDYSSYEQYF TGTGCCAGCAGTGACTACAGCTCCTACGAGCAGTACTTC
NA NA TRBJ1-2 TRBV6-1 CASSEDGGRNYGYTF TGTGCCAGCAGTGAGGACGGGGGGCGAAACTATGGCTACACCTTC
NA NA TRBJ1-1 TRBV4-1 CASSQVGVLLGGRAEAFF TGCGCCAGCAGCCAAGTGGGGGTCTTATTGGGAGGAAGGGCTGAAGCTTTCTTT
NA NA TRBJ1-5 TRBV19 CASSIGAGIDQPQHF TGTGCCAGTAGTATAGGGGCAGGGATTGATCAGCCCCAGCATTTT
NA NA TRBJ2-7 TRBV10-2 CASSVAMSEQYF TGCGCCAGCAGTGTTGCGATGAGCGAGCAGTACTTC
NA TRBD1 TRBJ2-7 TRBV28 CASSFLGQGSYEQYF TGTGCCAGCAGTTTCCTCGGACAGGGGTCCTACGAGCAGTACTTC
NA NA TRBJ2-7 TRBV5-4 CASSFGRGVTYEQYF TGTGCCAGCAGCTTCGGCAGGGGAGTTACCTACGAGCAGTACTTC
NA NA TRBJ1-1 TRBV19 CASSLPTGNTEAFF TGTGCCAGTAGTCTCCCGACGGGAAACACTGAAGCTTTCTTT
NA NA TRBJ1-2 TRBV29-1 CSVEEGAAYGYTF TGCAGCGTTGAAGAGGGGGCCGCGTATGGCTACACCTTC
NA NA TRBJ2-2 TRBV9 CASSSTGGELFF TGTGCCAGCAGCTCCACAGGTGGGGAGCTGTTTTTT
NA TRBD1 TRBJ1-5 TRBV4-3 CASSPGQGNQPQHF TGCGCCAGCAGCCCGGGACAGGGAAATCAGCCCCAGCATTTT
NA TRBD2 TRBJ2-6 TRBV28 CASSQREGSGANVLTF TGTGCCAGCAGCCAGCGGGAGGGTTCTGGGGCCAACGTCCTGACTTTC
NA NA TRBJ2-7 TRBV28 CASSLQIYEQYF TGTGCCAGCAGTTTACAGATATACGAGCAGTACTTC
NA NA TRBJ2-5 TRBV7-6 CASSYPGLGETQYF TGTGCCAGCAGCTACCCAGGGTTGGGGGAGACCCAGTACTTC
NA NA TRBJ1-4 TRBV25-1 CASSESPRLNEKLFF TGTGCCAGCAGTGAATCCCCCAGGCTTAATGAAAAACTGTTTTTT
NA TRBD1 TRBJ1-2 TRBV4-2 CASSYYLTGGFTF TGTGCCAGCAGTTACTACCTGACAGGGGGGTTCACCTTC
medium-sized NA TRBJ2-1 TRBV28 CASSLGAHLVNEQFF TGTGCCAGCAGTTTAGGGGCACACTTGGTCAATGAGCAGTTCTTC
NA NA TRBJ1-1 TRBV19 CASSNRGGSGTEAFF TGTGCCAGTAGTAACCGAGGGGGTAGTGGCACTGAAGCTTTCTTT
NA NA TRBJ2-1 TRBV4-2 CASKIGGEIPYNEQFF TGTGCCAGCAAGATAGGGGGGGAAATCCCCTACAATGAGCAGTTCTTC
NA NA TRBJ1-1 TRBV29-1 CSVERRGRVEAFF TGCAGCGTTGAGAGGAGAGGCAGGGTTGAAGCTTTCTTT
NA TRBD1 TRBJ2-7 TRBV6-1 CASSAGDRLHEQYF TGTGCCAGCAGTGCGGGGGACAGGCTCCACGAGCAGTACTTC
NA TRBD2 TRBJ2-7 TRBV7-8 CASSSGGGRAREQYF TGTGCCAGCAGCTCCGGGGGAGGGAGGGCGAGGGAGCAGTACTTC
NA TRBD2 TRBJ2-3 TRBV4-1 CASSHLGGTRGGDTQYF TGCGCCAGCAGCCATCTGGGAGGGACTAGAGGCGGTGATACGCAGTATTTT
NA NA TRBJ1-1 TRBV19 CASRPRTNTEAFF TGTGCCAGTAGACCTAGAACGAACACTGAAGCTTTCTTT
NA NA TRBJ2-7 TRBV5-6 CASSLLKYEQYF TGTGCCAGCAGCCTACTTAAGTACGAGCAGTACTTC
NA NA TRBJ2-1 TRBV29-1 CSAQGGDNNEQFF TGCAGCGCACAGGGAGGGGACAATAATGAGCAGTTCTTC
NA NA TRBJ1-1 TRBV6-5 CASSLARVSTEAFF TGTGCCAGCAGCCTGGCACGGGTTAGTACTGAAGCTTTCTTT
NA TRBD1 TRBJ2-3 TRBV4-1 CASSQDRDRLTDTQYF TGCGCCAGCAGCCAAGATAGGGACAGATTAACAGATACGCAGTATTTT
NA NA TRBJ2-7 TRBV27 CASRLQAFSYEQYF TGTGCCAGCAGGTTACAGGCTTTCTCCTACGAGCAGTACTTC
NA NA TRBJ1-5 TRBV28 CASSQGSNQPQHF TGTGCCAGCAGTCAGGGAAGTAATCAGCCCCAGCATTTT
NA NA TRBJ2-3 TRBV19 CASSIGLRADTQYF TGTGCCAGTAGTATTGGGCTCCGTGCAGATACGCAGTATTTT
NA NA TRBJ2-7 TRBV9 CASSAPFYSTYEQYF TGTGCCAGCAGCGCCCCCTTTTACTCGACCTACGAGCAGTACTTC
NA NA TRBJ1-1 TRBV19 CASGYPGGGIAFF TGTGCCAGTGGCTACCCGGGTGGGGGGATCGCTTTCTTT
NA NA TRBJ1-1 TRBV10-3 CAIKNRVGVVNTEAFF TGTGCCATCAAGAACAGGGTCGGAGTGGTGAACACTGAAGCTTTCTTT
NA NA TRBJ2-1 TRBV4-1 CASSQDRLNEQFF TGCGCCAGCAGCCAAGATCGACTAAATGAGCAGTTCTTC
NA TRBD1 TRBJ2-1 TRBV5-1 CASKDRDSYNEQFF TGCGCCAGTAAGGACAGGGACTCCTACAATGAGCAGTTCTTC
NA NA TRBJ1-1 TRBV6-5 CASSGQLNTEAFF TGTGCCAGCAGCGGACAGTTGAACACTGAAGCTTTCTTT
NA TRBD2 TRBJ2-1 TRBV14 CASSQGRLAGGGNEQFF TGTGCCAGCAGCCAAGGCCGACTAGCGGGAGGGGGTAATGAGCAGTTCTTC
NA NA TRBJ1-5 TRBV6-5 CASYAAAGQHQHF TGTGCCAGTTACGCAGCGGCGGGTCAGCACCAGCATTTT
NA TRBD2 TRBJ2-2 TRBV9 CASSVGGLAGVYTGELFF TGTGCCAGCAGCGTAGGGGGACTAGCGGGAGTTTATACCGGGGAGCTGTTTTTT
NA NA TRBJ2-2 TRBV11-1 CASSLAKSGELFF TGTGCCAGCAGCTTAGCGAAGAGCGGAGAGCTGTTTTTT
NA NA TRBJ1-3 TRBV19 CASAQGRGGNTIYF TGTGCCAGTGCCCAGGGGCGAGGGGGAAACACCATATATTTT